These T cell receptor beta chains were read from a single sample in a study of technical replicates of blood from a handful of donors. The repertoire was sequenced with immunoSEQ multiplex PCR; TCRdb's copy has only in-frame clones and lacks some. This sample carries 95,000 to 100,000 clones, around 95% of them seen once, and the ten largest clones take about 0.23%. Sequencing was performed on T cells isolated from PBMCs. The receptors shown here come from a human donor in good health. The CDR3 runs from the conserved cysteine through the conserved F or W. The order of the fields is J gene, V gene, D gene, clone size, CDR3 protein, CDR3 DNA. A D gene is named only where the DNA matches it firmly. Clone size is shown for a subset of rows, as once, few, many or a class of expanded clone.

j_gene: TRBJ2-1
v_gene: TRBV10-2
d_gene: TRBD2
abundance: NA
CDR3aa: CASATSGRNEQFF
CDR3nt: TGCGCCAGCGCGACTAGCGGGAGAAATGAGCAGTTCTTC

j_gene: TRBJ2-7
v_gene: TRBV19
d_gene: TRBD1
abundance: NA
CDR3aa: CASGQGIEQYF
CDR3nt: TGTGCCAGCGGACAGGGAATAGAGCAGTACTTC

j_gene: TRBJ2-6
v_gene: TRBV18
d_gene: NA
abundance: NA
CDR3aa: CASSPLMIRDSGANVLTF
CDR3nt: TGTGCCAGCTCACCATTGATGATACGGGACTCTGGGGCCAACGTCCTGACTTTC

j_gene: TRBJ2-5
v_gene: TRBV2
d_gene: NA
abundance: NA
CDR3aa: CASSVLDRETQYF
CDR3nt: TGTGCCAGCAGTGTACTAGATCGAGAGACCCAGTACTTC

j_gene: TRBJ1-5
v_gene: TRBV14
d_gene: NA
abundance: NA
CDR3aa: CASSLYSNQPQHF
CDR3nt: TGTGCCAGCAGCCTTTATAGCAATCAGCCCCAGCATTTT

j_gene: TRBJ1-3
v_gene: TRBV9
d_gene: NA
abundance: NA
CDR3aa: CASSVVGTGNTIYF
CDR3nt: TGTGCCAGCAGCGTAGTTGGGACAGGAAACACCATATATTTT

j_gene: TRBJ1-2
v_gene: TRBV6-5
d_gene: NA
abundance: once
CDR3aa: CASSYHDGGDYGYTF
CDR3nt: TGTGCCAGCAGTTACCATGACGGGGGGGACTATGGCTACACCTTC

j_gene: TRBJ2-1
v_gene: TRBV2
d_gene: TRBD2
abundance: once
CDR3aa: CASSDRAGVNNEQFF
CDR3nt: TGTGCCAGCAGTGATAGAGCGGGGGTCAACAATGAGCAGTTCTTC

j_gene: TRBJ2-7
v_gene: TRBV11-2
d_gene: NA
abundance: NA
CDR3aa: CASSLDPRGSYEQYF
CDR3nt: TGTGCCAGCAGCTTAGACCCCCGGGGTTCCTACGAGCAGTACTTC

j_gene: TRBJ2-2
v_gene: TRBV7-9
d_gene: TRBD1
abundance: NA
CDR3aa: CASSLVGGQEITGELFF
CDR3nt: TGTGCCAGCAGCTTAGTTGGCGGACAGGAAATCACCGGGGAGCTGTTTTTT

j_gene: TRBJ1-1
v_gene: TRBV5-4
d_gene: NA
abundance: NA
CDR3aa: CASSLVSDTEAFF
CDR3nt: TGTGCCAGCAGCTTGGTGTCAGACACTGAAGCTTTCTTT

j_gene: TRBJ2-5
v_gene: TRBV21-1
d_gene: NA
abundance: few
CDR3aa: CASSKGGLGTETQYF
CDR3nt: TGTGCCAGCAGCAAAGGGGGACTAGGTACTGAGACCCAGTACTTC

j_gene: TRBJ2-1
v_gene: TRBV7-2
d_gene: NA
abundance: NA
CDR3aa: CASSLGGYSSYNEQFF
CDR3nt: TGTGCCAGCAGCTTAGGGGGCTATAGCTCCTACAATGAGCAGTTCTTC

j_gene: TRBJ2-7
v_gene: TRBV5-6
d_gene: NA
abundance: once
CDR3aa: CASSLSSEQYF
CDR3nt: TGTGCCAGCAGCTTATCATCCGAGCAGTACTTC

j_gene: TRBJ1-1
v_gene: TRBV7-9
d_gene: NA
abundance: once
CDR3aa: CASSLNGGDTEAFF
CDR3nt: TGTGCCAGCAGCTTAAACGGGGGGGACACTGAAGCTTTCTTT

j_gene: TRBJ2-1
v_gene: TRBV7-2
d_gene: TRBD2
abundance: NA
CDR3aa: CASSLGSPLAGGPYNEQFF
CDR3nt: TGTGCCAGCAGCTTAGGATCCCCCCTAGCGGGGGGCCCCTACAATGAGCAGTTCTTC

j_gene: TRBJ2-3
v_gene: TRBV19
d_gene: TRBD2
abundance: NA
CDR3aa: CASSSVGGGAQNTQYF
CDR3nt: TGTGCCAGTAGTTCCGTCGGCGGGGGGGCTCAGAATACGCAGTATTTT

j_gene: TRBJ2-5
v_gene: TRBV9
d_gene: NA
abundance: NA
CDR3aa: CASSVGTMGNGLLETQYF
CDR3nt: TGTGCCAGCAGCGTAGGGACAATGGGGAACGGGCTTTTGGAGACCCAGTACTTC

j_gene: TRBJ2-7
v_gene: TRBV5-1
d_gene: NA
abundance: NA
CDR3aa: CASSDYAGNEQYF
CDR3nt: TGCGCCAGCAGCGATTATGCGGGAAACGAGCAGTACTTC

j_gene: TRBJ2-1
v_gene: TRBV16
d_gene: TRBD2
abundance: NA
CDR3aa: CASSQFRGRAWEEQFF
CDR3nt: TGTGCCAGCAGCCAATTTCGCGGGAGGGCCTGGGAGGAGCAGTTCTTC

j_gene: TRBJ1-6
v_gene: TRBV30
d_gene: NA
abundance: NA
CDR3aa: CACAPGVNDNSPLHF
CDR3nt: TGTGCCTGCGCGCCAGGGGTTAATGATAATTCACCCCTCCACTTT

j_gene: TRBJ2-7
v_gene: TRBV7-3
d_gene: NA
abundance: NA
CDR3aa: CASSLGNSNEQYF
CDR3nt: TGTGCCAGCAGCTTAGGTAACAGTAACGAGCAGTACTTC

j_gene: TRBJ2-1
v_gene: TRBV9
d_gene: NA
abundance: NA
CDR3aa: CASSVATDFRGNEQFF
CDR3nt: TGTGCCAGCAGCGTAGCTACGGACTTCAGGGGCAATGAGCAGTTCTTC

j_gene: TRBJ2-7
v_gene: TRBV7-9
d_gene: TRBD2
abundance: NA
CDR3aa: CASSFSGGADEQYF
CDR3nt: TGTGCCAGCAGTTTTAGCGGGGGGGCGGACGAGCAGTACTTC

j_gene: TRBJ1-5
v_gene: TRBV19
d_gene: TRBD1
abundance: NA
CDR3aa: CASSRTGWGNQPQHF
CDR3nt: TGTGCCAGTAGTAGGACAGGGTGGGGCAATCAGCCCCAGCATTTT

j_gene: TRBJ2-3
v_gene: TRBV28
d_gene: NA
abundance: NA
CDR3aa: CASSLAGLTDTQYF
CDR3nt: TGTGCCAGCAGTTTAGCGGGACTCACAGATACGCAGTATTTT

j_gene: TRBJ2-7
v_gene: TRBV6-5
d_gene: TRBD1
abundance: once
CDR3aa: CASSLRDSYYEQYF
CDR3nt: TGTGCCAGCAGTCTTCGGGACAGTTACTACGAGCAGTACTTC

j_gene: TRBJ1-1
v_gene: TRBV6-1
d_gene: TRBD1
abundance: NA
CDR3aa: CASSERGGQGEAFF
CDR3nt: TGTGCCAGCAGTGAAAGGGGCGGACAGGGTGAAGCTTTCTTT

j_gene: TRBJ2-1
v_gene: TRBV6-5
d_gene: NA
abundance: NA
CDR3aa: CASSYSTPRYNEQFF
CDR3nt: TGTGCCAGCAGTTACTCGACACCCCGATACAATGAGCAGTTCTTC

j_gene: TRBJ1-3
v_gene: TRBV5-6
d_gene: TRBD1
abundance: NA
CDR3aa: CASTRDRGSGNTIYF
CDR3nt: TGTGCCAGCACCCGGGACAGGGGTTCTGGAAACACCATATATTTT